The 10 T cell receptor beta chains below were found in one sample sequenced in a study of beta chain features in type 1 diabetes. The investigators reverse transcribed all of the isolated RNA, so they sequenced expressed TCRB transcripts. The repertoire was sequenced with immunoSEQ multiplex PCR; TCRdb's copy has only in-frame clones and lacks some. This table has some 900,000 clones, roughly 16% appearing once. The sample consisted of naive CD4+ T cells from blood. Receptor source: a woman younger than 35 in good health.

The V and J genes are TRBV4-3 and TRBJ2-6, with D tentatively TRBD2 (6 bases). The CDR3 consists of 19 residues. Trimming removed 2 bases at V and 0 bases at J, with 17 bases between. Germline lookup yields CDR1 LGHNA and CDR2 YSLEER. The CDR3 here is CASSQITGTPSSGANVLTF. CDR3 nucleotides: TGCGCCAGCAGCCAAATAACCGGGACTCCTAGCTCTGGGGCCAACGTCCTGACTTTC.

The J gene is TRBJ2-3, the V gene TRBV6-1; D gene unclear. The V and J ends lost 7 bases and 2 bases respectively, with 13 bases between them. The CDR3 has 14 amino acids. The germline V gene encodes CDR1 MNHNS and CDR2 SASEGT. The CDR3, as DNA: TGTGCCAGCATAGCTACACAATACACAGATACGCAGTATTTT. It codes for CASIATQYTDTQYF.

This clone was observed a few times. V gene TRBV4-2 combines with J gene TRBJ2-5, with no clear D. Germline values: CDR1 LGHNA, CDR2 YNFKEQ. Trimming removed 0 bases at V and 1 base at J, with 6 bases between. The CDR3 covers 14 residues. CDR3 DNA: TGTGCCAGCAGCCAAGAATTGGTCCAAGAGACCCAGTACTTC. Its protein is CASSQELVQETQYF.

This clone was counted only a few times. The rearrangement links TRBV27 to TRBJ2-3, with 11 bases that match TRBD2. Germline trimming cut 2 bases from V and 2 bases from J; bases unmatched to any gene: 12. The CDR3 loop spans 19 amino acids. Germline CDR1 is MNHEY and CDR2 is SMNVEV (reference sequence). CDR3 in DNA: TGTGCCAGCAGTTTAACTAGCGGGAGCTCTATTTCTCTCACAGATACGCAGTATTTT. Encoded protein: CASSLTSGSSISLTDTQYF.

This clone occurred a few times. The genes are TRBV13 and TRBJ2-7; 7 nucleotides line up with TRBD1. Germline trimming cut 0 bases from V and 6 bases from J; bases unmatched to any gene: 5. This CDR3 is built from 14 residues. CDR1 is PRHDT and CDR2 is FYEKMQ in the germline V gene (reference sequence). This CDR3 reads CASSLGGDRSEQYF. The CDR3 bases are TGTGCCAGCAGCTTAGGAGGGGACAGATCCGAGCAGTACTTC.

CDR3 sequence reads: CASSQGLAGGFQFF. CDR3 bases: TGTGCCAGCAGCCAAGGCCTAGCGGGAGGGTTTCAGTTCTTC. The rearrangement joins TRBV4-2 to TRBJ2-1, with 12 bases aligning to TRBD2. This CDR3 region has 14 residues. V trimming: 1 base; J trimming: 13 bases; junction bases outside the gene matches: 5. Germline CDR1 reads LGHNA; CDR2 reads YNFKEQ.

This clone was detected only a few times. The chain recombines TRBV28 with TRBJ1-3; D ambiguous. The germline gives CDR1 MDHEN, CDR2 SYDVKM. V was pared by 5 bases and J by 4 bases, with 15 bases between. This CDR3 contains 15 residues. The CDR3 here is CASSPPARWGNTIYF. In DNA form, the CDR3 reads TGTGCCAGCAGTCCCCCCGCAAGGTGGGGAAACACCATATATTTT.

This clone has just a few counts. This chain links TRBV9 with TRBJ2-1; 7 bases map to TRBD2. Germline CDR1 is SGDLS and CDR2 is YYNGEE. The CDR3 has 19 amino acids. Trimming cost V 3 bases and J 2 bases; bases outside gene matches: 17. The CDR3 spells CASSARPVSGTPTYNEQFF. CDR3 nucleotides: TGTGCCAGCAGCGCTAGACCAGTAAGCGGGACGCCGACCTACAATGAGCAGTTCTTC.

Only a few counts were recorded for this clone. J is TRBJ1-1 and V is TRBV19, with 7 positions matching TRBD1. Per germline, CDR1 LNHDA and CDR2 SQIVND (reference sequence). The V gene end was trimmed by 8 bases and the J gene end by 2 bases; junction bases not matched to a gene: 8. The CDR3 sequence is 14 residues long. This chain's CDR3 is CASRQQGINTEAFF. CDR3 nucleotides: TGTGCCAGTCGTCAACAGGGGATTAACACTGAAGCTTTCTTT.

CDR3 in amino acids: CASSLEGGIQPQHF. CDR3 bases: TGTGCCAGCAGCTTAGAGGGGGGTATACAGCCCCAGCATTTT. This chain joins TRBV7-9 and TRBJ1-5; tentatively, D is TRBD1 (6 bases). The germline V gene encodes CDR1 SEHNR and CDR2 FQNEAQ (reference sequence). This CDR3 spans 14 amino acids. Trimming took off 1 base at V and 7 bases at J, with 11 bases between the two ends.